This is a list of T cell receptor beta chains from one sample in a study of T cell responses to AZD1222 COVID-19 vaccine. Produced via immunoSEQ multiplex PCR; TCRdb's table is partial and in-frame only. The sample lists 82,000 or so clones; roughly nine tenths were seen once. This specimen consisted of peripheral blood, obtained on day 0 of AZD1222 vaccination. Source of these receptors: an adult in good health. The CDR3 runs from the conserved cysteine through the conserved F or W. D genes are given only for firm matches. Rows give clone size only sometimes, using once, few, many, or a class for an expanded clone.

>TRBD2|TRBJ2-1|TRBV29-1|.
CSVEVTSGETIYNEQFF
TGCAGCGTTGAAGTGACTAGCGGGGAAACTATCTACAATGAGCAGTTCTTC
>TRBD1|TRBJ1-6|TRBV6-6|.
CASSSGTGNSPLHF
TGTGCCAGCAGCTCCGGGACAGGGAATTCACCCCTCCACTTT
>.|TRBJ2-7|TRBV7-2|.
CASSLARDPTYEQYF
TGTGCCAGCAGCTTAGCCCGGGACCCGACCTACGAGCAGTACTTC
>TRBD1|TRBJ2-3|TRBV29-1|.
CSVETKGGPTDTQYF
TGCAGCGTTGAAACGAAAGGGGGCCCCACAGATACGCAGTATTTT
>.|TRBJ2-3|TRBV11-2|.
CASSLGGDLWTDTQYF
TGTGCCAGCAGTCTCGGCGGGGACCTCTGGACAGATACGCAGTATTTT
>.|TRBJ1-1|TRBV3-1/TRBV3-2|.
CASHQQGGTEAFF
TGTGCCAGCCACCAGCAGGGCGGCACTGAAGCTTTCTTT
>TRBD1|TRBJ1-1|TRBV4-1|.
CASSQVSGTGNTEAFF
TGCGCCAGCAGCCAGGTTTCCGGGACAGGGAACACTGAAGCTTTCTTT
>.|TRBJ1-2|TRBV27|.
CASSEQGGANYGYTF
TGTGCCAGCAGTGAACAGGGAGGGGCTAACTATGGCTACACCTTC
>.|TRBJ1-6|TRBV3-1/TRBV3-2|.
CASSLETRASPLHF
TGTGCCAGCAGCCTAGAGACGCGCGCTTCACCCCTCCACTTT
>.|TRBJ1-2|TRBV4-1|.
CASSQDQGNYGYTF
TGCGCCAGCAGCCAAGATCAGGGCAACTATGGCTACACCTTC
>.|TRBJ2-1|TRBV2|.
CANSPGYNEQFF
TGTGCCAACAGCCCGGGCTACAATGAGCAGTTCTTC
>TRBD1|TRBJ1-6|TRBV3-1/TRBV3-2|.
CASSLTGGNSPLHF
TGTGCCAGCAGTTTAACAGGGGGTAATTCACCCCTCCACTTT
>.|TRBJ2-7|TRBV20-1|.
CSAVGSYEQYF
TGCAGTGCTGTGGGGTCCTACGAGCAGTACTTC
>.|TRBJ2-3|TRBV24-1|.
CATSDPTGGAGTDTQYF
TGTGCCACCAGTGATCCCACGGGGGGCGCGGGGACAGATACGCAGTATTTT
>.|TRBJ2-2|TRBV27|.
CASSLVRGADTGELFF
TGTGCCAGCAGTTTAGTACGGGGGGCCGACACCGGGGAGCTGTTTTTT
>.|TRBJ1-2|TRBV5-4|.
CASSLAGVGGIGYTF
TGTGCCAGCAGCTTGGCCGGGGTGGGGGGAATTGGCTACACCTTC
>.|TRBJ2-3|TRBV7-9|.
CASSSLLRDTDTQYF
TGTGCCAGCAGTTCATTGTTAAGAGACACAGATACGCAGTATTTT
>TRBD1|TRBJ1-1|TRBV11-1|.
CASSPRDRAKDTEAFF
TGTGCCAGCAGCCCCAGGGACAGGGCCAAGGACACTGAAGCTTTCTTT
>.|TRBJ2-7|TRBV14|.
CASSRVYEQYF
TGTGCCAGCAGCCGAGTGTACGAGCAGTACTTC
>.|TRBJ1-1|TRBV3-1/TRBV3-2|.
CASSHRQVPHTEAFF
TGTGCCAGCAGCCACAGACAGGTTCCCCACACTGAAGCTTTCTTT
>TRBD1|TRBJ2-7|TRBV5-5|.
CASSTGQGGTYEQYF
TGTGCCAGCAGTACTGGACAGGGCGGTACCTACGAGCAGTACTTC
>TRBD2|TRBJ2-3|TRBV3-1/TRBV3-2|once
CASSQTTSGGQYF
TGTGCCAGCAGCCAGACAACTAGCGGGGGGCAGTATTTT
>.|TRBJ1-6|TRBV2|.
CASSEEGNSPLHF
TGTGCCAGCAGTGAAGAGGGAAATTCACCCCTCCACTTT
>.|TRBJ1-2|TRBV21-1|.
CASSKLGGTGSYGYTF
TGTGCCAGCAGCAAATTAGGAGGGACGGGGAGCTATGGCTACACCTTC
>.|TRBJ1-1|TRBV11-3|once
CASSGGGNTEAFF
TGTGCCAGCAGCGGCGGGGGAAACACTGAAGCTTTCTTT
>TRBD2|TRBJ2-3|TRBV10-3|.
CAISESGGGFDTQYF
TGTGCCATCAGTGAGTCTGGCGGGGGGTTCGATACGCAGTATTTT